The source of this T cell receptor (beta chain) is a study of CD8 T cells in ankylosing spondylitis. General observations from the study: Prior literature has documented some motif variants in synovial fluid and blood from reactive arthritis. Significant enrichment of disease-linked clones was reported in matched ankylosing spondylitis synovial fluid.

Deletions cut 1 base from V and 5 bases from J, with 18 bases between. Germline values: CDR1 DFQATT, CDR2 SNEGSKA (reference sequence). CDR3 length equals 17 residues. This clonotype was seen a few times. The antigen is unknown. Quantitative molecular-barcoded 5'-RACE generated the TCR beta libraries. TCRdb re-called the 5' RACE reads with MiXCR, one entry per CDR3 protein. The table records around 150,000 distinct CDR3 sequences, under 45% of them present only once. The sequence derives from a male donor with ankylosing spondylitis. Sample: synovial fluid, either unsorted or a sorted T cell fraction (not recorded which). V and J are TRBV20-1 and TRBJ1-6; D is ambiguous. The CDR3: CSARGRICCGDNSPLHF. CDR3 DNA: TGCAGTGCTAGAGGTCGAATCTGCTGCGGGGATAATTCACCCCTCCACTTT.